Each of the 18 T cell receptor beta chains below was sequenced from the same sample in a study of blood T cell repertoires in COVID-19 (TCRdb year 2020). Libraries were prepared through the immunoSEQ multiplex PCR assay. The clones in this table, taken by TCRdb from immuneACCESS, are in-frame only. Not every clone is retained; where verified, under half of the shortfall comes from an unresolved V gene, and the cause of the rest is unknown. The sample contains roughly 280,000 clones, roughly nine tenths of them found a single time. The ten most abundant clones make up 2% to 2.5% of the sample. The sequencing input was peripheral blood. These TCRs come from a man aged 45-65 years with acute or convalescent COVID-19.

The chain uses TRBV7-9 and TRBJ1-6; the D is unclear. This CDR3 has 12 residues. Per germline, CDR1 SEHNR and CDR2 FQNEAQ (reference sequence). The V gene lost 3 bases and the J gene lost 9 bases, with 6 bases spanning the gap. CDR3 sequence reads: CASSFGASPLHF. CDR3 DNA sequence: TGTGCCAGCAGCTTCGGAGCTTCACCCCTCCACTTT.

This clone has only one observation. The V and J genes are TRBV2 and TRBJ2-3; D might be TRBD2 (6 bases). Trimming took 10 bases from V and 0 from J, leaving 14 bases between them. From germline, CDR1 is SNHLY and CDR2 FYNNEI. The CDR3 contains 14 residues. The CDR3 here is CAIPSGRSTDTQYF. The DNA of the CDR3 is TGTGCCATCCCGTCGGGGAGGAGCACAGATACGCAGTATTTT.

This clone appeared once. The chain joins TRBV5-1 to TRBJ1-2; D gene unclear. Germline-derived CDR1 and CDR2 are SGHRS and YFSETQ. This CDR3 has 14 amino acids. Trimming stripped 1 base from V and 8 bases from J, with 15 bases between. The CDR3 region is CASSLRGPTAGYTF. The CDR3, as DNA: TGCGCCAGCAGCTTGAGAGGCCCGACGGCAGGCTACACCTTC.

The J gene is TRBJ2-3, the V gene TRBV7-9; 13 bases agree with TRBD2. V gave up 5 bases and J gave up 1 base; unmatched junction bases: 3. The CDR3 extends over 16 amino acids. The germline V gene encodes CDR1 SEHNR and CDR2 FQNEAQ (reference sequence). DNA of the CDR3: TGTGCCAGCAGCCCCGGGACTAGCGGGGGCACAGATACGCAGTATTTT. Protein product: CASSPGTSGGTDTQYF. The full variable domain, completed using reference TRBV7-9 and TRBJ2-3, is DTGVSQNPRHKITKRGQNVTFRCDPISEHNRLYWYRQTLGQGPEFLTYFQNEAQLEKSRLLSDRFSAERPKGSFSTLEIQRTEQGDSAMYLCASSPGTSGGTDTQYFGPGTRLTVL.

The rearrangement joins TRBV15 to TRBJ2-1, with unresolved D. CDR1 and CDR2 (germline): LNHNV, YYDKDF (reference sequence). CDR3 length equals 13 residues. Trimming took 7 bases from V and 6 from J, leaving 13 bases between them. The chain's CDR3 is CATKTGSLNEQFF. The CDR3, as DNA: TGTGCCACCAAGACCGGGTCCCTCAATGAGCAGTTCTTC.

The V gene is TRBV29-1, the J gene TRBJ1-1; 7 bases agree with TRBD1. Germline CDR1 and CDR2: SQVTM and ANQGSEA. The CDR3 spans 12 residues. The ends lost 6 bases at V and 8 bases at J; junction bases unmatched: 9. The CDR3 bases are TGCAGCGTCAGGACAGGTCGGAGGGAAGCTTTCTTT. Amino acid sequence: CSVRTGRREAFF.

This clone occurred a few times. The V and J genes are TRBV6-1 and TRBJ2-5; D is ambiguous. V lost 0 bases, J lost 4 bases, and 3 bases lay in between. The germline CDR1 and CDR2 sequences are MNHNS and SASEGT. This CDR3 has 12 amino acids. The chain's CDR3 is CASSEALETQYF. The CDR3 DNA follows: TGTGCCAGCAGTGAAGCACTAGAGACCCAGTACTTC.

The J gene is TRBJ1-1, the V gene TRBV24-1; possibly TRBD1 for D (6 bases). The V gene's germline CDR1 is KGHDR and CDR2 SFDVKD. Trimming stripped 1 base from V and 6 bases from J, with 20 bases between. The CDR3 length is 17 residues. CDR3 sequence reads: CATSDFGLGGKNSEAFF. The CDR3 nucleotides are TGTGCCACCAGTGATTTCGGACTAGGGGGAAAAAACTCTGAAGCTTTCTTT.

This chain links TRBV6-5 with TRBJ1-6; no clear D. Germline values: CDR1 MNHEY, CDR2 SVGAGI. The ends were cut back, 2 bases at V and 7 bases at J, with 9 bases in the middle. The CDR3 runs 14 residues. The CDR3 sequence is CASSYEPMNSPLHF. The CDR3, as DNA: TGTGCCAGCAGTTACGAGCCCATGAATTCACCCCTCCACTTT.

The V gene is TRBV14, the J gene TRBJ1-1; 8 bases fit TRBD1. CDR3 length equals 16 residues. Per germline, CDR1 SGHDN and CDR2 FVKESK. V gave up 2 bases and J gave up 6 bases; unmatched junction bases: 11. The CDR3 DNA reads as TGTGCCAGCAGCCAAAGGGGGCAGGGGGCTCGCGCTGAAGCTTTCTTT. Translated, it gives CASSQRGQGARAEAFF. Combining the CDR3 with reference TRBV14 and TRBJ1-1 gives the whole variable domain EAGVTQFPSHSVIEKGQTVTLRCDPISGHDNLYWYRRVMGKEIKFLLHFVKESKQDESGMPNNRFLAERTGGTYSTLKVQPAELEDSGVYFCASSQRGQGARAEAFFGQGTRLTVV.

This CDR3 is CSASQGSKNTGELFF. The DNA of the CDR3 is TGCAGTGCTAGTCAGGGCAGCAAGAACACCGGGGAGCTGTTTTTT. The chain has TRBV20-1 and TRBJ2-2, with D possibly TRBD1 on 5 matching bases. Germline values: CDR1 DFQATT, CDR2 SNEGSKA (reference sequence). The CDR3 runs 15 residues. Trimming stripped 3 bases from V and 1 base from J, with 12 bases between.

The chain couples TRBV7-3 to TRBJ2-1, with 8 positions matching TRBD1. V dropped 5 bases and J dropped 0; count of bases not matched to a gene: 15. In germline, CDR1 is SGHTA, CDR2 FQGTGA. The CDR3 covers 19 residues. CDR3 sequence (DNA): TGTGCCAGCAGCGCGAACCGGGACAGGTCCTCGAGCTCCTACAATGAGCAGTTCTTC. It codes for CASSANRDRSSSSYNEQFF.

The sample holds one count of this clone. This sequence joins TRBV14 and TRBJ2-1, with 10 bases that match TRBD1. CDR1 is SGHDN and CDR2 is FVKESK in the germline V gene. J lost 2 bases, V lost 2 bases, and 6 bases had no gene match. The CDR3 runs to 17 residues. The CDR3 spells CASSQPRDRGPYNEQFF. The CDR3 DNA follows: TGTGCCAGCAGCCAACCCCGGGACAGGGGCCCCTACAATGAGCAGTTCTTC.

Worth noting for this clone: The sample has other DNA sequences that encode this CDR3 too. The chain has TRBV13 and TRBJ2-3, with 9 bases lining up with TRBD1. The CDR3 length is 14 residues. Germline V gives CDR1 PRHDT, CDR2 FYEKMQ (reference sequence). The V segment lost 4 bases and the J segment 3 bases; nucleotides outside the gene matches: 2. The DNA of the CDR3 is TGTGCCAGCAGCTCGGGACAGGGAACAGATACGCAGTATTTT. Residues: CASSSGQGTDTQYF.

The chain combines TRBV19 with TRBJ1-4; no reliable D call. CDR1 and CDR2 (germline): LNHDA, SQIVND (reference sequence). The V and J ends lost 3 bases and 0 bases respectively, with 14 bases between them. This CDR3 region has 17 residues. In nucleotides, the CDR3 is TGTGCCAGTAGTATCGGTCGGCGAGGTGCAACTAATGAAAAACTGTTTTTT. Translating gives CASSIGRRGATNEKLFF.

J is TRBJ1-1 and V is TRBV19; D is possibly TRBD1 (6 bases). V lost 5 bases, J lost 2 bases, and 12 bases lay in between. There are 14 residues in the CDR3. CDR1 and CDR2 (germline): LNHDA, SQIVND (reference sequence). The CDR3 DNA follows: TGTGCCAGTAGTTCATCGACAGGCAACACTGAAGCTTTCTTT. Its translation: CASSSSTGNTEAFF.

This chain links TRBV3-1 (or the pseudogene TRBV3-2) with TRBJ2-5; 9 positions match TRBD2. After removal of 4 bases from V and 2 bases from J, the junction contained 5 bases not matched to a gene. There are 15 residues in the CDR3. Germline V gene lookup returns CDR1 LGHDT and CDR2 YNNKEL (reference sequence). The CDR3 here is CASSPWLAGQETQYF. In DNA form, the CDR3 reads TGTGCCAGCAGCCCATGGCTAGCGGGGCAAGAGACCCAGTACTTC.

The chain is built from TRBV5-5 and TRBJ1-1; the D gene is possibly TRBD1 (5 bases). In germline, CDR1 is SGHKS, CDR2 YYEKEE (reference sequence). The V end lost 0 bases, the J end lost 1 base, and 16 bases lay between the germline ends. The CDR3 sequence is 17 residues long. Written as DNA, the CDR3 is TGTGCCAGCAGCTTGGCCCCTTCTCTGGGGGGGAACACTGAAGCTTTCTTT. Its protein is CASSLAPSLGGNTEAFF.